Listed below are T cell receptor beta chains from one sample, sequenced in a study of vaccination effects on CD4 cells after COVID-19. For these TCRs, the target antigens are not known. The assay was immunoSEQ multiplex PCR, and TCRdb's table has in-frame clones only and misses some. The sample has some 17,000 clones; approximately 70% are singletons. This sample comprised CD4+ T cells from PBMCs cultured with SARS-CoV-2 spike peptides, obtained after COVID-19 vaccination. The receptors were gathered from a human donor who received a COVID-19 vaccine. Both conserved end residues are part of each CDR3.

TRBJ1-1 | TRBV19 | CASSIVAQGAAFF
TRBJ1-1 | TRBV10-3 | CAIGEGASTEAFF
TRBJ2-4 | TRBV19 | CASSISAGYELAKNIQYF
TRBJ1-4 | TRBV29-1 | CSVERGVGKLFF
TRBJ1-2 | TRBV5-8 | CASSIPNYGYTF
TRBJ2-5 | TRBV5-1 | CASSPGTAQETQYF
TRBJ1-1 | TRBV7-8 | CASSTLRTGVGNTEAFF
TRBJ1-2 | TRBV11-1 | CASSRFSGPFGYTF
TRBJ2-1 | TRBV5-1 | CASTSLGLAGKNEQFF
TRBJ2-3 | TRBV5-1 | CASSLGTSGGTDTQYF
TRBJ2-5 | TRBV7-7 | CASSLGLRRGETQYF
TRBJ1-1 | TRBV28 | CASSRAMNTEAFF
TRBJ1-2 | TRBV6-5 | CASTDRADSYGYTF
TRBJ2-1 | TRBV5-1 | CASSSGTSGGGEQFF
TRBJ2-2 | TRBV7-6 | CASSLDGPGELFF
TRBJ2-7 | TRBV5-1 | CASSRATGELAGDLF
TRBJ1-1 | TRBV5-4 | CASSAPGRANLEAFF
TRBJ1-2 | TRBV5-5 | CASSLREYGYTF
TRBJ2-5 | TRBV10-3 | CAISEGLGGETQYF
TRBJ1-1 | TRBV7-2 | CASSPRWDISNTEAFF
TRBJ1-6 | TRBV6-2/TRBV6-3 | CASSSRQNSPLHF
TRBJ2-7 | TRBV10-3 | CAISLRVAGDSYEQYF
TRBJ2-1 | TRBV10-3 | CATRLAGDYNEQFF
TRBJ2-2 | TRBV19 | CASSIIGLASGELFF
TRBJ2-7 | TRBV19 | CASSEHARRHYEQYF
TRBJ1-1 | TRBV19 | CASSIEVGGHTEAFF
TRBJ2-3 | TRBV5-1 | CASRTQRGSTDTQYF
TRBJ1-2 | TRBV5-4 | CASSLAPTGRLYGYTF
TRBJ1-1 | TRBV28 | CASTPVPNTEAFF
TRBJ1-4 | TRBV3-1/TRBV3-2 | CASTQGFTAGSEKLFF
TRBJ2-3 | TRBV2 | CASRSGSRSDTQYF
TRBJ2-4 | TRBV24-1 | CATSDSGIGIQYF
TRBJ1-1 | TRBV7-2 | CASRRGDRVGAFF
TRBJ1-3 | TRBV28 | CASSSPGRGGTGNTIYF
TRBJ2-3 | TRBV6-5 | CASRVGGLARDTQYF
TRBJ1-2 | TRBV5-5 | CASSRDQGDYGYTF
TRBJ2-7 | TRBV5-6 | CASSFRLAGGLHEQYF
TRBJ1-6 | TRBV19 | CASSIDPGEYSPLHF
TRBJ1-2 | TRBV29-1 | CSVLGTLGYTF
TRBJ1-1 | TRBV9 | CASSPREGPNTEAFF
TRBJ2-5 | TRBV3-1/TRBV3-2 | CASSQGYRDSETQYF
TRBJ1-5 | TRBV2 | CASSERDRGRSSQPQHF
TRBJ1-1 | TRBV30 | CATEGWSTEAFF
TRBJ1-1 | TRBV2 | CASSVDRVTEAFF
TRBJ1-2 | TRBV6-5 | CAIQTGGLRGYTF
TRBJ1-2 | TRBV28 | CASSSNLAGYTF
TRBJ1-2 | TRBV12-3/TRBV12-4 | CASRLNRGYGYTF
TRBJ2-2 | TRBV4-2 | CASSHETGGSGELFF
TRBJ1-1 | TRBV30 | CAGRTVNTEAFF
TRBJ1-2 | TRBV19 | CASRQVGTGRGYTF
TRBJ1-5 | TRBV10-3 | CAISEGKGNQPQHF
TRBJ1-3 | TRBV5-6 | CASSLDRGPSGNTIYF
TRBJ1-2 | TRBV10-3 | CAISEGEGTYGYTF
TRBJ2-2 | TRBV30 | CAWASGDNTGELFF